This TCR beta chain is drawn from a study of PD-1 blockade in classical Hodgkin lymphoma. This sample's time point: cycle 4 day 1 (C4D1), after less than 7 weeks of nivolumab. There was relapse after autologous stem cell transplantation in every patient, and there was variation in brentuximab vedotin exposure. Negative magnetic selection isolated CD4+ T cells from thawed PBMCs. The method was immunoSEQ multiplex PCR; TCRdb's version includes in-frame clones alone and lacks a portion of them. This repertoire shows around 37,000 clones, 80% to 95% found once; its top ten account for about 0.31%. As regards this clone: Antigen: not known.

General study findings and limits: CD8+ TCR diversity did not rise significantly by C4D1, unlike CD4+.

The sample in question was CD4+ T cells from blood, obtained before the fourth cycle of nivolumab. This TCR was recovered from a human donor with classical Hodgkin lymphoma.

Here the CDR3 DNA reads TGTGCCAGTCTCCCCCGGGACAGGGAATCCTATGGCTACACCTTC. Translating gives CASLPRDRESYGYTF. The chain employs TRBV2 and TRBJ1-2; 9 positions match TRBD1. V shed 9 bases and J 4 bases; nucleotides not matched to a gene: 12. The CDR3 contains 15 residues. CDR1 is SNHLY and CDR2 is FYNNEI in the germline V gene. The full variable domain, with the rest looked up from reference TRBV2 and TRBJ1-2, is EPEVTQTPSHQVTQMGQEVILRCVPISNHLYFYWYRQILGQKVEFLVSFYNNEISEKSEIFDDQFSVERPDGSNFTLKIRSTKLEDSAMYFCASLPRDRESYGYTFGSGTRLTVV.